Described below is a single TCR beta chain sequence and its context. The source of the sample is a study of T cell changes during pregnancy in multiple sclerosis. V dropped 0 bases and J dropped 4 bases, with 16 bases sitting between them. CDR1 and CDR2 from the germline V gene are SGHDN and FVKESK. The CDR3 contains 18 residues. Here immunoSEQ multiplex PCR was the method, and the copy in TCRdb shows in-frame clones only, minus some. The sample yields tens of thousands of clones, approximately 94% seen once. This TCR was recovered from a female donor with multiple sclerosis, enrolled in a pregnancy study. The sample here was peripheral blood, taken in the third trimester of pregnancy. V and J are TRBV14 and TRBJ1-6; tentative D call: TRBD1 (5 bases). DNA for the CDR3: TGTGCCAGCAGCCAAGAAACTTTGTGGGGCACGTATAATTCACCCCTCCACTTT. Its protein product is CASSQETLWGTYNSPLHF.